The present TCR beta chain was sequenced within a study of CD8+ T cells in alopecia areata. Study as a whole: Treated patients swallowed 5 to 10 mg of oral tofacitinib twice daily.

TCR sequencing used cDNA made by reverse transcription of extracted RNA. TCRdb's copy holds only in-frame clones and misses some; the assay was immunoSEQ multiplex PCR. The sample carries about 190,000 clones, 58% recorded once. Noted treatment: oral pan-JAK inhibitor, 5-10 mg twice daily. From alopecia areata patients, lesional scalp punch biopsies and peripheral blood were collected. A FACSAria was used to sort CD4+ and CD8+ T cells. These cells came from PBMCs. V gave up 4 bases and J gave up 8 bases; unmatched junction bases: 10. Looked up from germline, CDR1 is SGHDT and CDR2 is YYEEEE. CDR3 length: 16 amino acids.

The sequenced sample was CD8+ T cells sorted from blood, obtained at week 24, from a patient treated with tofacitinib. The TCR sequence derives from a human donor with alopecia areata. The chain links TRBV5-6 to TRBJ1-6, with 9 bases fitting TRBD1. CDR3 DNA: TGTGCCAGCAGCCTACAGGGGGCAATATTAGATTCACCCCTCCACTTT. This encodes CASSLQGAILDSPLHF. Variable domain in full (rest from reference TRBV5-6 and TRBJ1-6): DAGVTQSPTHLIKTRGQQVTLRCSPKSGHDTVSWYQQALGQGPQFIFQYYEEEERQRGNFPDRFSGHQFPNYSSELNVNALLLGDSALYLCASSLQGAILDSPLHFGNGTRLTVT.